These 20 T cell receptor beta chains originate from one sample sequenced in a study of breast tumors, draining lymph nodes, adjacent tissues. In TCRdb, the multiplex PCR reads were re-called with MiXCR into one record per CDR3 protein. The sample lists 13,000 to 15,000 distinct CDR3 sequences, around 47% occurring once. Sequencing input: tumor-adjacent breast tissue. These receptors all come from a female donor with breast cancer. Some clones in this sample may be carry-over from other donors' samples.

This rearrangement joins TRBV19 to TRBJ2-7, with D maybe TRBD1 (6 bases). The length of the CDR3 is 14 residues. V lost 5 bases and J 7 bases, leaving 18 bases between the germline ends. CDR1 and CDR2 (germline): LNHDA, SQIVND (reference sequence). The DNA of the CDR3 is TGTGCCAGTAGTTTACTCGACAGGATACTTGAGCAGTACTTC. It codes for CASSLLDRILEQYF.

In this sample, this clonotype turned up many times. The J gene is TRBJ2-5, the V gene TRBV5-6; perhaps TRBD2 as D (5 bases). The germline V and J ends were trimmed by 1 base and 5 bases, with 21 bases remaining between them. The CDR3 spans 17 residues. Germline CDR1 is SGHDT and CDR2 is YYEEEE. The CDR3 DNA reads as TGTGCCAGCAGCTTGAATCGACGGGGAGATTTGGGTGAGACCCAGTACTTC. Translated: CASSLNRRGDLGETQYF.

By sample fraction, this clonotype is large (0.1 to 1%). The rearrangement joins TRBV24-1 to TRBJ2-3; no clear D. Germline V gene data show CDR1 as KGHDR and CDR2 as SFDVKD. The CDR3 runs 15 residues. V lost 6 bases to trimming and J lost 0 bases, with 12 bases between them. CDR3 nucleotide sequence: TGTGCCACCAGTCCACGGGCACCTAGCACAGATACGCAGTATTTT. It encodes CATSPRAPSTDTQYF.

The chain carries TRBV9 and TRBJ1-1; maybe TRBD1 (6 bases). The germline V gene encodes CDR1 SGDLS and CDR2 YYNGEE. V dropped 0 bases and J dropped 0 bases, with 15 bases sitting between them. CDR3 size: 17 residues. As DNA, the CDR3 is TGTGCCAGCAGCGTAGATGGGCGGGGGGCTGTGAACACTGAAGCTTTCTTT. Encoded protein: CASSVDGRGAVNTEAFF. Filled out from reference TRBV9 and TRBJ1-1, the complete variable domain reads DSGVTQTPKHLITATGQRVTLRCSPRSGDLSVYWYQQSLDQGLQFLIQYYNGEERAKGNILERFSAQQFPDLHSELNLSSLELGDSALYFCASSVDGRGAVNTEAFFGQGTRLTVV.

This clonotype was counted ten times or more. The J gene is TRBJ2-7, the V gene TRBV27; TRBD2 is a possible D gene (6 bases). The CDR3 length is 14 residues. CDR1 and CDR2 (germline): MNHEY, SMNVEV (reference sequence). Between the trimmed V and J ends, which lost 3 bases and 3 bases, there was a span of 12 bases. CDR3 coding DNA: TGTGCCAGCAGTTTGGCGGGACCTAACTACGAGCAGTACTTC. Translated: CASSLAGPNYEQYF.

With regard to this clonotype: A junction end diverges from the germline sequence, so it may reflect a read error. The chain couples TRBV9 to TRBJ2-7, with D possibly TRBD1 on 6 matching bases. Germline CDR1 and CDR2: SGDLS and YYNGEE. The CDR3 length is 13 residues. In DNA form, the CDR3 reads TGTGCCGGCAGCGGCCACACAGGGAACGAACGGTACTTC. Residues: CAGSGHTGNERYF.

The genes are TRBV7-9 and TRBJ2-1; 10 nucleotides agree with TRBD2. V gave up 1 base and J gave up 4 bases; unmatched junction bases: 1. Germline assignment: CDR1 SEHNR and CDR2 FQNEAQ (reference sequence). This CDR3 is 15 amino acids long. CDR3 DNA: TGTGCCAGCAGCTTAGTAGCGGGGGGTTACAATGAGCAGTTCTTC. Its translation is CASSLVAGGYNEQFF. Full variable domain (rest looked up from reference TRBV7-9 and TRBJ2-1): DTGVSQNPRHKITKRGQNVTFRCDPISEHNRLYWYRQTLGQGPEFLTYFQNEAQLEKSRLLSDRFSAERPKGSFSTLEIQRTEQGDSAMYLCASSLVAGGYNEQFFGPGTRLTVL.

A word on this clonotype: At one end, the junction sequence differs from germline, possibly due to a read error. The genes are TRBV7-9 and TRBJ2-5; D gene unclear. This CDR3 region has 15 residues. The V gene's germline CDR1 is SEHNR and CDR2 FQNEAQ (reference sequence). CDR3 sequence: CASSSTESDQGTQYF. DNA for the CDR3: TGTGCCAGCAGCTCAACTGAAAGCGACCAAGGGACCCAGTACTTC.

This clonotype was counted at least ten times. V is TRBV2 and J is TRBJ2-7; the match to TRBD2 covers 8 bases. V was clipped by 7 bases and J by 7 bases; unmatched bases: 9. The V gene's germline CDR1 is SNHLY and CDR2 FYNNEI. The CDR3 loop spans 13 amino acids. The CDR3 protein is CASMGAGEREQYF. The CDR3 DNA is TGTGCCAGCATGGGAGCGGGAGAGAGGGAGCAGTACTTC.

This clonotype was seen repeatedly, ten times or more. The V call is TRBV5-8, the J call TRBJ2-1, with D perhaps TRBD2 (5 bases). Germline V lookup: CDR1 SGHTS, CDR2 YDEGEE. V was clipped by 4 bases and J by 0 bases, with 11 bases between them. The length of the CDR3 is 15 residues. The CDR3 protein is CASSPDGSSYNEQFF. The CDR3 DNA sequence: TGTGCCAGCAGCCCCGATGGGAGCTCCTACAATGAGCAGTTCTTC.

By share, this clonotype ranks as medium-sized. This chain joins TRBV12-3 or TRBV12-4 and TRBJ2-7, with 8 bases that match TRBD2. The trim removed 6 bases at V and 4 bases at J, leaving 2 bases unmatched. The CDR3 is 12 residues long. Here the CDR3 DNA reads TGTGCCAGCAGCGGGGGGGTATACGAGCAGTACTTC. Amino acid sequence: CASSGGVYEQYF.

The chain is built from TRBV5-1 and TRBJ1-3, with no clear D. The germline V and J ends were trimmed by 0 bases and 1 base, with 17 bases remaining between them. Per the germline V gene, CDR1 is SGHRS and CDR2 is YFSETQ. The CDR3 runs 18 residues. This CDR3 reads CASSLAGIRTTSGNTIYF. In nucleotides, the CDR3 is TGCGCCAGCAGCTTGGCCGGTATCAGGACGACTTCTGGAAACACCATATATTTT.

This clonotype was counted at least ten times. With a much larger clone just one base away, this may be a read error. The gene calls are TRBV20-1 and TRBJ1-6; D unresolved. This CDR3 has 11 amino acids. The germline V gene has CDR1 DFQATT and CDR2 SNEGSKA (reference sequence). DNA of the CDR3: TGCAGTGCGGGCGGGAATTCACCCCTCCCCTTT. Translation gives CSAGGNSPLPF.

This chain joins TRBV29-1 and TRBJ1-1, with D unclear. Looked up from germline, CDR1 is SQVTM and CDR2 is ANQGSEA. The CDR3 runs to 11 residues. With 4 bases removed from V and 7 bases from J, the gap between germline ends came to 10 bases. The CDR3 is CSVVAAVEAFF. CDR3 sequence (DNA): TGCAGCGTTGTGGCGGCGGTTGAAGCTTTCTTT. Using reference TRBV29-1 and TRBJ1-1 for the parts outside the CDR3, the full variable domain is SAVISQKPSRDICQRGTSLTIQCQVDSQVTMMFWYRQQPGQSLTLIATANQGSEATYESGFVIDKFPISRPNLTFSTLTVSNMSPEDSSIYLCSVVAAVEAFFGQGTRLTVV.

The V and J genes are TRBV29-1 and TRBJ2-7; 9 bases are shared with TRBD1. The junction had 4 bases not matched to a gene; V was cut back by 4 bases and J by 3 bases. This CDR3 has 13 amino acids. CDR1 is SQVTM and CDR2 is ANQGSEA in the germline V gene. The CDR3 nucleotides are TGCAGCGTTGTGGGGACAGGGATCTACGAGCAGTACTTC. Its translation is CSVVGTGIYEQYF.

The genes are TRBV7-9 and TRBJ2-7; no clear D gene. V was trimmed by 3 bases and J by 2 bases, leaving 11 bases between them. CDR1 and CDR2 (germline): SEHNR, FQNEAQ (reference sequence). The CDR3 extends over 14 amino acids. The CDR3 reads CASSFMGPTYEQYF. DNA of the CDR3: TGTGCCAGCAGCTTCATGGGCCCAACCTACGAGCAGTACTTC.

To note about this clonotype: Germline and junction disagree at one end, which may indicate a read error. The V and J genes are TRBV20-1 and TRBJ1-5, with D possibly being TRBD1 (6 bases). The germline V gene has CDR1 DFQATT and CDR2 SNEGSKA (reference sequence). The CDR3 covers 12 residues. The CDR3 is CSAGGGGQPPHF. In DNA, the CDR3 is TGCAGTGCTGGAGGGGGGGGTCAGCCCCCGCATTTT.

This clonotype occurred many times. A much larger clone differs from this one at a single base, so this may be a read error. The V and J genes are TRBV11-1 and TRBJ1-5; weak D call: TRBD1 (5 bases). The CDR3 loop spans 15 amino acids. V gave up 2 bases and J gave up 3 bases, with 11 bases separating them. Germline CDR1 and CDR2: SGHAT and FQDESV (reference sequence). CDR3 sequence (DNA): TGTGCCAGCAGCTTAAGGTCCGGGACCAATCAGCCCCAGCATTTT. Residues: CASSLRSGTNQPQHF.

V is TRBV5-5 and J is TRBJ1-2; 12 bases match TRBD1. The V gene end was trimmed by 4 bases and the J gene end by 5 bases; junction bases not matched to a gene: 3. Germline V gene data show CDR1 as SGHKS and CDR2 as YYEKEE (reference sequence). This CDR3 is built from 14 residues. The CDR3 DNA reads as TGTGCCAGCAGCGGGGGACAGGGGGCTTATGGCTACACCTTC. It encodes CASSGGQGAYGYTF.

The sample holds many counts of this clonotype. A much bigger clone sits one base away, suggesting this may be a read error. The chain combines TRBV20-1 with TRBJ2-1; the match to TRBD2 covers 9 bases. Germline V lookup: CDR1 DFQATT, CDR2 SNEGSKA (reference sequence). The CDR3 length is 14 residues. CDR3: CSALSGSSYTEQFF. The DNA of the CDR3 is TGCAGTGCTCTTAGCGGGAGCTCCTACACTGAGCAGTTCTTC.